Listed here are 10 T cell receptor beta chains from one sample, sequenced in a study of cytomegalovirus exposure and HLA in healthy donors. The PCR made use of 60 Vbeta and 13 Jbeta primers. TCRdb's copy holds only in-frame clones and misses some; the assay was immunoSEQ multiplex PCR. The data contain 150,000 to 200,000 clones, around three quarters of them seen just once; the ten biggest clones take up 1%. The specimen sequenced was PBMCs. These receptors were taken from a woman between 50 and 59 years old in good health and CMV-seropositive.

As to this clone: In the same sample, other DNA sequences code for this CDR3. The chain combines TRBV19 with TRBJ2-7, with 8 bases matching TRBD1. The trim removed 5 bases at V and 3 bases at J, leaving 6 bases unmatched. CDR3 length: 14 amino acids. CDR1 and CDR2 (germline): LNHDA, SQIVND (reference sequence). The CDR3 is CASSPGQERYEQYF. The CDR3 coding sequence is TGTGCCAGTAGTCCGGGACAGGAACGCTACGAGCAGTACTTC.

This clone appeared a single time. This rearrangement joins TRBV20-1 to TRBJ2-7; no clear D. V lost 3 bases and J 1 base, leaving 4 bases between the germline ends. This CDR3 has 11 residues. Germline-derived CDR1 and CDR2 are DFQATT and SNEGSKA (reference sequence). CDR3 in DNA: TGCAGTGCTAGCATGTCCTACGAGCAGTACTTC. Protein: CSASMSYEQYF.

This clone was observed once. This chain joins TRBV19 and TRBJ2-3, with 8 bases identical to TRBD2. There are 14 residues in the CDR3. Germline CDR1 LNHDA, CDR2 SQIVND (reference sequence). The V gene end was trimmed by 6 bases and the J gene end by 2 bases; junction bases not matched to a gene: 4. CDR3 nucleotides: TGTGCCAGTAGCCAGCGGGAGATCACAGATACGCAGTATTTT. Its protein product is CASSQREITDTQYF.

The rearrangement uses TRBV7-9 and TRBJ2-1, with TRBD2 matching 9 bases. The germline CDR1 and CDR2 sequences are SEHNR and FQNEAQ (reference sequence). V lost 10 bases to trimming and J lost 4 bases; unmatched junction nucleotides: 8. CDR3 length: 14 amino acids. The CDR3 spells CAISGRGGYNEQFF. The CDR3 DNA follows: TGTGCCATTTCGGGGCGGGGGGGTTACAATGAGCAGTTCTTC.

V is TRBV10-3 and J is TRBJ1-2; 7 bases fit TRBD1. CDR3 size: 17 residues. After removal of 3 bases from V and 4 bases from J, the junction contained 14 bases not matched to a gene. Germline loops: CDR1 ENHRY, CDR2 SYGVKD. This CDR3 reads CAISDPTGKGPSYGYTF. Written as DNA, the CDR3 is TGTGCCATCAGTGATCCGACAGGGAAGGGGCCGAGCTATGGCTACACCTTC.

The CDR3 spells CASSLPSGRSTDTQYF. For the CDR3, the DNA is TGTGCCAGCAGTTTGCCAAGCGGGAGAAGCACAGATACGCAGTATTTT. This rearrangement joins TRBV28 to TRBJ2-3, with TRBD2 matching 8 bases. Germline CDR1 and CDR2: MDHEN and SYDVKM. V was clipped by 3 bases and J by 0 bases; unmatched bases: 5. The CDR3 consists of 16 residues.

CDR3 residues: CASSSFNGGGLLDEQFF. The CDR3 nucleotides are TGTGCCAGCAGCTCCTTCAATGGGGGAGGGCTTTTGGATGAGCAGTTCTTC. This sequence joins TRBV7-8 and TRBJ2-1, with TRBD2 matching 7 bases. Trimming removed 4 bases from V and 8 bases from J; junction bases left unmatched: 17. The CDR3 totals 17 residues. Germline-derived CDR1 and CDR2 are SGHVS and FQNEAQ.

Notes on this clone: Other DNA sequences in the sample encode the same CDR3. The gene calls are TRBV18 and TRBJ2-6, with 7 positions matching TRBD2. Unmatched junction bases numbered 0, after V lost 6 bases and J lost 1 base. Germline-derived CDR1 and CDR2 are KGHSH and LQKENI. There are 14 residues in the CDR3. The CDR3 loop reads CASSGRSGANVLTF. Here the CDR3 DNA reads TGTGCCAGCTCCGGGAGGTCTGGGGCCAACGTCCTGACTTTC.

This clone was picked up a small number of times. V and J are TRBV15 and TRBJ2-1; D is uncertain. The ends were cut back, 7 bases at V and 0 bases at J, with 13 bases in the middle. CDR3 length equals 15 residues. Germline V gene sequence: CDR1 LNHNV, CDR2 YYDKDF (reference sequence). CDR3 sequence (DNA): TGTGCCACCACTTCGCAGGCGAGCTCCTACAATGAGCAGTTCTTC. Translated, it gives CATTSQASSYNEQFF. Full variable domain (outside the CDR3, taken from reference TRBV15 and TRBJ2-1): DAMVIQNPRYQVTQFGKPVTLSCSQTLNHNVMYWYQQKSSQAPKLLFHYYDKDFNNEADTPDNFQSRRPNTSFCFLDIRSPGLGDTAMYLCATTSQASSYNEQFFGPGTRLTVL.

Comment on this clone: A read error may account for a junction end that differs from germline. This chain connects TRBV7-7 to TRBJ2-7, with D possibly TRBD1 on 6 matching bases. The CDR3 loop spans 13 amino acids. Germline V gene lookup returns CDR1 SSHAT and CDR2 FNYEAQ (reference sequence). The CDR3 DNA is TGTGCTAGCAGCTTATCCAGGGGCTCCGAGCAGTACTTC. Its protein product is CASSLSRGSEQYF.